A single count supports the clone carrying this T cell receptor (beta chain). Its antigen is unidentified. This sample is part of a study of cytotoxic CD8 clonotypes in ibrutinib-treated CLL. Across the study: Of a cohort that held about 12 relapsed/refractory and 15 treatment-naive patients, some 17 were IGHV unmutated.

Sequencing was performed with immunoSEQ multiplex PCR; in TCRdb, only in-frame clones are kept and a portion is missing. The table lists roughly 180,000 clones, 84% of them singletons. This CDR3 contains 15 residues. The junction had 4 bases not matched to a gene; V was cut back by 5 bases and J by 1 base. The V gene's germline CDR1 is SGHAT and CDR2 FQNNGV. General observations from the study: An increase in clonality occurred at ibrutinib response, followed by a return toward baseline at progression. Public clonotypes were rare and shrank or held steady on treatment. Sampling time points were not equivalent between sustained-remission and progressing patients.

The clonotype was recovered from a human donor with chronic lymphocytic leukemia. The chain employs TRBV11-2 and TRBJ2-7, with 11 bases matching TRBD2. This sample comprised PBMCs, obtained after 24 months of ibrutinib treatment. The CDR3, as DNA: TGTGCCAGCAGCCCCCTAGCGGGGGGATCCTACGAGCAGTACTTC. Protein product: CASSPLAGGSYEQYF.